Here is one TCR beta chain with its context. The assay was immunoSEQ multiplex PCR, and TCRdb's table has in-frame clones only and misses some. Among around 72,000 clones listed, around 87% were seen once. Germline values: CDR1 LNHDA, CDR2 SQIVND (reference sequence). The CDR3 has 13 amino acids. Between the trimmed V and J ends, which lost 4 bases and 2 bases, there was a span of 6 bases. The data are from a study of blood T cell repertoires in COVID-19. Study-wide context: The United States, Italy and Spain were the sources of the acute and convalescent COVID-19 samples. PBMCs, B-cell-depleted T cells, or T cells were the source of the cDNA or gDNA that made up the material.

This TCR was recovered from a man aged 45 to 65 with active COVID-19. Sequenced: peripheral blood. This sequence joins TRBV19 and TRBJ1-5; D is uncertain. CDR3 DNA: TGTGCCAGTAGTAGCACGGGCAATCAGCCCCAGCATTTT. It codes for CASSSTGNQPQHF. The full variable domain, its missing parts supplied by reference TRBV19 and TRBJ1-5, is DGGITQSPKYLFRKEGQNVTLSCEQNLNHDAMYWYRQDPGQGLRLIYYSQIVNDFQKGDIAEGYSVSREKKESFPLTVTSAQKNPTAFYLCASSSTGNQPQHFGDGTRLSIL.